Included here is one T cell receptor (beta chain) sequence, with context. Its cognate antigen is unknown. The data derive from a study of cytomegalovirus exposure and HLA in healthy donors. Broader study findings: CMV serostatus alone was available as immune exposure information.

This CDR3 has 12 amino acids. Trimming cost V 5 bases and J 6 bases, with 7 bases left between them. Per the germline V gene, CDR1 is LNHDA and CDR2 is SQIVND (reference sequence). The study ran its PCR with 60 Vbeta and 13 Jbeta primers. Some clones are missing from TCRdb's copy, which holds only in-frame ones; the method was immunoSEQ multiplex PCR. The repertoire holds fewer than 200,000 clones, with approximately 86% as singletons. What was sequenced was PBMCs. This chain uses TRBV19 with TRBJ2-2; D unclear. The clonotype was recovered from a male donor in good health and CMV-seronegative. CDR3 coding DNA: TGTGCCAGTAGTTATCCCGCCGGGGAGCTGTTTTTT. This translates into CASSYPAGELFF.